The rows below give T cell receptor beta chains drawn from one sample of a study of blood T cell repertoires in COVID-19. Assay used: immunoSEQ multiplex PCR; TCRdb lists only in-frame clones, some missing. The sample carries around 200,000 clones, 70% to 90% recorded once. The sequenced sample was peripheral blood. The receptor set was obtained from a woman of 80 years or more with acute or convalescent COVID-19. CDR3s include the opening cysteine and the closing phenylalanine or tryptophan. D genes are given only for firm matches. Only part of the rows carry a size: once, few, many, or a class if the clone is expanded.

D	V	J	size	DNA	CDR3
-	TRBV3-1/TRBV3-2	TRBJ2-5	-	TGTGCCAGCAGTCGACCTATAGGGGCTGCCTCGAGGGAGACCCAGTACTTC	CASSRPIGAASRETQYF
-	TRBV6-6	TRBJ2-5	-	TGTGCCAGCACGGGTAGATCGGAGACCCAGTACTTC	CASTGRSETQYF
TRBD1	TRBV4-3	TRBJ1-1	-	TGCGCCAGCAGCCGGACAGGGGGGTCCACTGAAGCTTTCTTT	CASSRTGGSTEAFF
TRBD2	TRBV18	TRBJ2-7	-	TGTGCCAGCTCGCCGACTAGCGGGCGATCCTACGAGCAGTACTTC	CASSPTSGRSYEQYF
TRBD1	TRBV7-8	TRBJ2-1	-	TGTGCCAGCAGCTTAGGGTGGGACAGGGGGAATGAGCAGTTCTTC	CASSLGWDRGNEQFF
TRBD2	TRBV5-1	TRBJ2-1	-	TGCGCCAGCAGCGAGGGACTAGCGGGAGGGGAGCAGTTCTTC	CASSEGLAGGEQFF
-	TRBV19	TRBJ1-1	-	TGTGCCAGTAGTACTCCTCCTCTACAGTGGGGGGGAGCTTTCTTT	CASSTPPLQWGGAFF
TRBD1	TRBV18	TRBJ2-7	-	TGTGCCAGCTCACCGGGACAGGCGCCCGAGCAGTACTTC	CASSPGQAPEQYF
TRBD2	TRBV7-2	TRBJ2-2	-	TGTGCCAGCAGCCGTGGGGGACTAGCGGGAGGAACCGGGGAGCTGTTTTTT	CASSRGGLAGGTGELFF
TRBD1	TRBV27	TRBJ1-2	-	TGTGCCAGCGAGACAGGGGTAAATTTCTATGGCTACACCTTC	CASETGVNFYGYTF
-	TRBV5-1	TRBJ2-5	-	TGCGCCAGCAGCTTGCAGGCCGTTGAAGAGACCCAGTACTTC	CASSLQAVEETQYF
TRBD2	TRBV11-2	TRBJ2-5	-	TGTGCCAGCAGCTTAGGCGGACTAGCGGGACAGGGTGAGACCCAGTACTTC	CASSLGGLAGQGETQYF
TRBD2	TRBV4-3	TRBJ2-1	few	TGCGCCAGCAGCCAAGACGCTAGCGGGTATAACAATGAGCAGTTCTTC	CASSQDASGYNNEQFF
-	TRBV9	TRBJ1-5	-	TGTGCCAGCAGCCCAATGGGCATGGGCAATCAGCCCCAGCATTTT	CASSPMGMGNQPQHF
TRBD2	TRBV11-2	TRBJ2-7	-	TGTGCCAGCAGCTTGGGGCCGAGGACTAGCGGGAACCCTTACTACGAGCAGTACTTC	CASSLGPRTSGNPYYEQYF
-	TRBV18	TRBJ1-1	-	TGTGCCAGCTCACCAAATCAGGGTCAAACTGAAGCTTTCTTT	CASSPNQGQTEAFF
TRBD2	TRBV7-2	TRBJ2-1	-	TGTGCCAGCAGCTTTAGCGGGACTTACAATGAGCAGTTCTTC	CASSFSGTYNEQFF
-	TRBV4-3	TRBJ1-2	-	TGCGCCAGCAGCCAAGATCGAGGGGGGGCGCTGGGCTACACCTTC	CASSQDRGGALGYTF
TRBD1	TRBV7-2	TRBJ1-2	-	TGTGCCAGCAGCCGGGACAGGGGGGTCGTGAGCTACACCTTC	CASSRDRGVVSYTF
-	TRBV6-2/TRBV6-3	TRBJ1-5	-	TGTGCCAGCAACCCGACCTGGGGAGGGCCCCAGCATTTT	CASNPTWGGPQHF
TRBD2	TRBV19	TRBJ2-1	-	TGTGCCAGTAGTCCCTACGCGACTAGCGGGAGGACCAATGAGCAGTTCTTC	CASSPYATSGRTNEQFF
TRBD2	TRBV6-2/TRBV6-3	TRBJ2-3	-	TGTGCCAGCAGTTACTCGTTGGCGGGAGGTTCAGATACGCAGTATTTT	CASSYSLAGGSDTQYF
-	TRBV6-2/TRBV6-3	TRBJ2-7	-	TGTGCCAGCAGTTACTCTCGCGGAACCTACGAGCAGTACTTC	CASSYSRGTYEQYF
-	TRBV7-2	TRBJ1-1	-	TGTGCCAGCAGCCCCGGGACATTGGATGTGCAAGCTTTCTTT	CASSPGTLDVQAFF
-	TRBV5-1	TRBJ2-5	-	TGCGCCAGCAGCCCGGACAGTCGGGGGACCCAGTACTTC	CASSPDSRGTQYF
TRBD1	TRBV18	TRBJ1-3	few	TGTGCCAGCTCCGGTGGAGGGGGCGCAAGAAACACCATATATTTT	CASSGGGGARNTIYF
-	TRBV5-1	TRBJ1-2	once	TGCGCCAGCAGCCCCGGGGGTATCAACTATGGCTACACCTTC	CASSPGGINYGYTF
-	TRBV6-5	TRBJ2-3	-	TGTGCCAGCAGTTATACTCAATTTGCCGGCACAGATACGCAGTATTTT	CASSYTQFAGTDTQYF
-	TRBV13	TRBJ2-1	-	TGTGCCAGCAGCCCTCGGAGCCCCCCTGGGAATGAGCAGTTCTTC	CASSPRSPPGNEQFF
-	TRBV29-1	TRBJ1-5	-	TGCAGCGTTGGGCAGTTAAGCAATCAGCCCCAGCATTTT	CSVGQLSNQPQHF
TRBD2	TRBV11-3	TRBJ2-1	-	TGTGCCAGCAGCACGGGACCGAGGACTAGCGGGAGGTCTGAGCAGTTCTTC	CASSTGPRTSGRSEQFF
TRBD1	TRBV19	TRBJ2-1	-	TGTGCCAGTAGTATAAATAGACAGGGGGTCGTCTTC	CASSINRQGVVF
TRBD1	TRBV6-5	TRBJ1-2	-	TGTGCCAGCAGTCGACAGGGGAACTATGGCTACACCTTC	CASSRQGNYGYTF
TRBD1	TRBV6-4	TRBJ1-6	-	TGTGCCAGCAGTGACTCGGACAGGGCTTCACCCCTCCACTTT	CASSDSDRASPLHF
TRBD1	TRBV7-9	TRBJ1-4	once	TGTGCCAGCAGCCCTGGACAGGGTAGCGAAAAACTGTTTTTT	CASSPGQGSEKLFF
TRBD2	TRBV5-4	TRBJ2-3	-	TGTGCCACCATGGGACTAGCGGGCGCAGATACGCAGTATTTT	CATMGLAGADTQYF
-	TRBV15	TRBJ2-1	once	TGTGCCACCAGCAGAGTGGCGGGGCCCAGCTCCTACAATGAGCAGTTCTTC	CATSRVAGPSSYNEQFF
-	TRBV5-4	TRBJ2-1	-	TGTGCCAGCAGCTTGGATTGGCAGGGTGGGTACAATGAGCAGTTCTTC	CASSLDWQGGYNEQFF
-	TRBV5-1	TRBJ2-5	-	TGCGCCAGCAGCTTGGATGCGGGCGGAGAGACCCAGTACTTC	CASSLDAGGETQYF
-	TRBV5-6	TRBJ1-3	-	TGTGCCAGCAGCTTTTACAGAAACACCATATATTTT	CASSFYRNTIYF
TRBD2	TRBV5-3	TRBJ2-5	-	TGTGCCAGAAGCTATATGCGGGAGGAGGAGACCCAGTACTTC	CARSYMREEETQYF
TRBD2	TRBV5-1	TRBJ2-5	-	TGCGCCAGCAGCTTGGCCGGGAGGGGAGAGACCCAGTACTTC	CASSLAGRGETQYF
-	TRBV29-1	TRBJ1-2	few	TGCAGCGTTCTGGCGACTCACTATGGCTACACCTTC	CSVLATHYGYTF
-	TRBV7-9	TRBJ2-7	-	TGTGCCAGCAGCTTAGTTATCGGGACACAGATATTCTACGAGCAGTACTTC	CASSLVIGTQIFYEQYF
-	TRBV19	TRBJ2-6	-	TGTGCCAGTAGTCAGGGCTCTGGGGCCAACGTCCTGACTTTC	CASSQGSGANVLTF
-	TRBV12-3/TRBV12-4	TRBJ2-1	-	TGTGCCAGCAGTTTGTTGGAGTACAATGAGCAGTTCTTC	CASSLLEYNEQFF
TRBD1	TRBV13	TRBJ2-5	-	TGTGCCAGCAGCGTCGACAGGGGGGAGGTAGAGACCCAGTACTTC	CASSVDRGEVETQYF
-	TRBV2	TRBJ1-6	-	TGTGCCAGCGGTCCGATCGCCTATTTTAATTCACCCCTCCACTTT	CASGPIAYFNSPLHF
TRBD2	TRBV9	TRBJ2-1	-	TGTGCCAGCAGCGTAGACACTAGCGGGAGGGCCGCACCCCCTGAGCAGTTCTTC	CASSVDTSGRAAPPEQFF
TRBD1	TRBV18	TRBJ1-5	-	TGTGCCAGCTCACCGGGGGACAGACCAAATCAGCCCCAGCATTTT	CASSPGDRPNQPQHF
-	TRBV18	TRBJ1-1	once	TGTGCCAGCTCACCGACCGGAGGTGGGACTGAAGCTTTCTTT	CASSPTGGGTEAFF
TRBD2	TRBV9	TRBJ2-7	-	TGTGCCAGCAGCCCCACGGCGGGGGGCGGGTACGAGCAGTACTTC	CASSPTAGGGYEQYF